Many counts were recorded for the clone carrying this TCR beta chain. Its antigen is as yet unknown. The entry originates in a study of T cells in Graves' hyperthyroidism and ophthalmopathy. Study-wide results and caveats: Blood shared most expanded thyroid clonotypes above 0.001. Ophthalmopathy and stable hyperthyroidism were separated by a 13 V-J model.

The PBMCs had their origin in less than 13 ml of fresh peripheral blood. Trimming shortened V by 1 base and J by 0 bases, and 9 bases separated the two germline ends. The germline V gene encodes CDR1 SGHTA and CDR2 FQGTGA. This CDR3 comprises 15 residues. RNA transcripts yielded amplified TCR beta CDR3 regions. A first-round RT-PCR of the TCR CDR3 used the HTBI primer set. TCRdb re-analysed the multiplex PCR reads in MiXCR, keeping a single row per CDR3 protein. The table lists more than 500,000 distinct CDR3 sequences, roughly 14% of them singletons. The chain links TRBV7-3 to TRBJ1-1; no firm D call. Sequencing was performed on blood. The receptor was derived from a woman aged 40-49 years with Graves' ophthalmopathy. The CDR3 nucleotides are TGTGCCAGCAGCTTAATGCCAGTCATGAACACTGAAGCTTTCTTT. It codes for CASSLMPVMNTEAFF.